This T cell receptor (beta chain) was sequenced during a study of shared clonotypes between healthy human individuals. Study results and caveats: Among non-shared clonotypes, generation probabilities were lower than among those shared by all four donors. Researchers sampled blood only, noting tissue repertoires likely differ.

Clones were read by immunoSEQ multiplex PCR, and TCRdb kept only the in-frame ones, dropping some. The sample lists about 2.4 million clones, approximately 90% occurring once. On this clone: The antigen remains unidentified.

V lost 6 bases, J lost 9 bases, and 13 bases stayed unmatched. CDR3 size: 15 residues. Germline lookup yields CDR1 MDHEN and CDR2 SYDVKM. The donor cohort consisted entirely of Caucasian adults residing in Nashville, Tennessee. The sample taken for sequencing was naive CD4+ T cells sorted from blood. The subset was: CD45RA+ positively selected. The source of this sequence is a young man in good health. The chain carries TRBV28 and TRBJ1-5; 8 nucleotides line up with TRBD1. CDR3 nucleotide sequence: TGTGCCAGCAGCCAAGGACAGGGTAGTATCGGGCCCCAGCATTTT. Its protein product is CASSQGQGSIGPQHF.